Following are 19 T cell receptor beta chains from one sample sequenced in a study of T cells in Graves' hyperthyroidism and ophthalmopathy (dated by TCRdb to the late 2010s). Libraries were constructed by multiplex PCR. Data came from an Illumina HiSeq 2000. TCR beta CDR3 regions were amplified from RNA transcripts. For the first round of RT-PCR on the TCR CDR3, the HTBI primer set was used together with the Qiagen OneStep RT-PCR kit. Clones were called with MiXCR by TCRdb after fastp trimmed the public reads at Q25, and only in-frame beta chains were retained. Rows matching on CDR3 protein sequence are summarized as one entry with the most common DNA and genes. The sample records approximately 600,000 distinct CDR3 sequences, 12% to 15% of which are singletons. Of the sample, roughly 7.7% is held by the ten largest clones. The material sequenced was blood. Receptors were obtained from a woman younger than 30 with Graves' ophthalmopathy.

This clonotype was recorded many times. V is TRBV15 and J is TRBJ2-5, with 10 bases identical to TRBD1. Germline V gene data show CDR1 as LNHNV and CDR2 as YYDKDF (reference sequence). The length of the CDR3 is 17 residues. J lost 6 bases, V lost 0 bases, and 10 bases had no gene match. The CDR3 DNA is TGTGCCACCAGCAGAGATAGACAGGGGGCAGAAGGGAAGACCCAGTACTTC. It codes for CATSRDRQGAEGKTQYF. Using reference TRBV15 and TRBJ2-5 for the parts outside the CDR3, the full variable domain is DAMVIQNPRYQVTQFGKPVTLSCSQTLNHNVMYWYQQKSSQAPKLLFHYYDKDFNNEADTPDNFQSRRPNTSFCFLDIRSPGLGDTAMYLCATSRDRQGAEGKTQYFGPGTRLLVL.

This clonotype was picked up many times. The CDR3 nucleotides read TGTGCCAGCAGTTCCGACTCGCACAGGGGAGCCGCTTCCTACGAGCAGTACTTC. Residues: CASSSDSHRGAASYEQYF. The V call is TRBV12-3 or TRBV12-4, the J call TRBJ2-7, with 7 bases lining up with TRBD1. J gave up 1 base and V 4 bases, and 16 bases lay outside the gene matches. CDR3 size: 18 residues.

This clonotype was observed many times. In DNA, the CDR3 is TGTGCCAGCAGTTTAGGACACCGCAACACTGAAGCTTTCTTT. Translating it yields CASSLGHRNTEAFF. V is TRBV2 and J is TRBJ1-1; weak D call: TRBD1 (5 bases). V lost 5 bases to trimming and J lost 2 bases, with 12 bases between them. CDR3 length: 14 amino acids. The V gene's germline CDR1 is SNHLY and CDR2 FYNNEI.

The chain combines TRBV18 with TRBJ1-1; no clear D. V was clipped by 4 bases and J by 1 base, with 22 bases between them. This CDR3 region has 18 residues. CDR1 KGHSH and CDR2 LQKENI come from the germline V gene. The CDR3: CASSLSRTGWMTNTEAFF. Written as DNA, the CDR3 is TGTGCCAGCTCACTATCCCGGACGGGGTGGATGACGAACACTGAAGCTTTCTTT.

This clonotype occurred many times. J is TRBJ1-2 and V is TRBV30; no clear D gene. The CDR3 has 13 amino acids. Germline CDR1 and CDR2: GTSNPN and SVGIG (reference sequence). V lost 4 bases and J lost 4, with 13 bases in between. The CDR3 DNA is TGTGCCTGGACGAACCAACGGGGCTATGGCTACACCTTC. It is translated as CAWTNQRGYGYTF.

This clonotype was recorded at least ten times. The rearrangement links TRBV6-1 to TRBJ2-5, with 9 bases lining up with TRBD2. Germline lookup yields CDR1 MNHNS and CDR2 SASEGT. J was trimmed by 3 bases and V by 4 bases; bases with no gene match: 9. This CDR3 has 16 residues. CDR3 amino acids: CASSGLRSGSKETQYF. The CDR3 nucleotides read TGTGCCAGCAGTGGGCTTCGTAGCGGGAGCAAAGAGACCCAGTACTTC.

This clonotype was counted many times. The chain couples TRBV3-1 to TRBJ2-1, with D maybe TRBD2 (7 bases). The CDR3 runs to 15 residues. The germline V gene encodes CDR1 LGHDT and CDR2 YNNKEL (reference sequence). The V end lost 4 bases, the J end lost 7 bases, and 17 bases lay between the germline ends. CDR3 sequence (DNA): TGTGCCAGCAGCCTAGGGGGGGCAGTGACGAATGAGCAGTTCTTC. It translates to CASSLGGAVTNEQFF.

In this sample, this clonotype turned up many times. The chain carries TRBV30 and TRBJ2-2; D is unresolved. Looked up from germline, CDR1 is GTSNPN and CDR2 is SVGIG (reference sequence). V dropped 0 bases and J dropped 5 bases, with 10 bases sitting between them. The CDR3 consists of 14 residues. CDR3 nucleotides: TGTGCCTGGAGTGTACGCTTGAGGACCGGGGAGCTGTTTTTT. This translates into CAWSVRLRTGELFF.

The V call is TRBV5-4, the J call TRBJ2-7; 9 bases line up with TRBD2. The V segment lost 2 bases and the J segment 4 bases; nucleotides outside the gene matches: 7. The germline gives CDR1 SGHNT, CDR2 YYREEE (reference sequence). The CDR3 has 15 amino acids. The CDR3 DNA follows: TGTGCCAGCAGCTTTGCGGGAGGGAGATCTTACGAGCAGTACTTC. Translation gives CASSFAGGRSYEQYF.

This clonotype was picked up many times. The chain recombines TRBV28 with TRBJ1-1; TRBD1 is a possible D gene (5 bases). The V gene lost 5 bases and the J gene lost 4 bases, with 20 bases spanning the gap. CDR3 length equals 16 residues. Looked up from germline, CDR1 is MDHEN and CDR2 is SYDVKM. The CDR3 DNA reads as TGTGCCAGCAGTACAGGAGCGGCAGGCGGCGGCACTGAAGCTTTCTTT. Amino acid sequence: CASSTGAAGGGTEAFF.

V gene TRBV12-3 or TRBV12-4 combines with J gene TRBJ2-3; 9 bases match TRBD1. CDR3 length: 16 amino acids. With V trimmed by 0 bases and J by 3 bases, 4 bases remained unmatched. The CDR3 here is CASSLAQGALTDTQYF. Written as DNA, the CDR3 is TGTGCCAGCAGTTTAGCACAGGGGGCATTGACAGATACGCAGTATTTT.

The rearrangement uses TRBV27 and TRBJ2-7; 12 bases agree with TRBD1. This CDR3 is 15 amino acids long. The trim removed 3 bases at V and 7 bases at J, leaving 7 bases unmatched. The germline V gene encodes CDR1 MNHEY and CDR2 SMNVEV (reference sequence). CDR3 bases: TGTGCCAGCAGTTTTTGGGGACAGGGGGCGCGTGAGCAGTACTTC. Translating it yields CASSFWGQGAREQYF.

With regard to this clonotype: The junction and the germline gene differ at one end; a read error may be behind it. The genes are TRBV19 and TRBJ1-4, with D perhaps matching TRBD1 (6 bases). Germline CDR1 LNHDA, CDR2 SQIVND (reference sequence). This CDR3 spans 14 amino acids. CDR3 in DNA: TGTGCCAGTAGTATTGGGGGGGCGCCTGAAAAACCGTTTTTT. Protein sequence: CASSIGGAPEKPFF.

This clonotype was found many times. The chain joins TRBV28 to TRBJ2-1; D unclear. Germline V CDR1 and CDR2: MDHEN, SYDVKM. CDR3 size: 17 residues. V lost 5 bases, J lost 0 bases, and 17 bases lay in between. The CDR3 region has the DNA TGTGCCAGCAGTAGAATTGCCGATCTCAGCTCCTACAATGAGCAGTTCTTC. As protein: CASSRIADLSSYNEQFF.

This clonotype was detected a few times. This chain connects TRBV12-3 or TRBV12-4 to TRBJ2-7; TRBD1 aligns across 8 bases. The CDR3 is made up of 14 amino acids. The junction had 6 bases not matched to a gene; V was cut back by 6 bases and J by 2 bases. CDR3 coding DNA: TGTGCCAGCAGAAGACAGGGGCGCGCCTACGAGCAGTACTTC. Amino acids: CASRRQGRAYEQYF.

This clonotype appeared many times. The chain employs TRBV12-3 or TRBV12-4 and TRBJ2-7, with 7 bases that match TRBD1. The CDR3 contains 14 residues. V gave up 3 bases and J gave up 5 bases; unmatched junction bases: 7. CDR3 sequence (DNA): TGTGCCAGCAGTTTCCGACAGGGCGAACACGAGCAGTACTTC. It yields the protein CASSFRQGEHEQYF.

The chain employs TRBV19 and TRBJ2-7; TRBD1 aligns across 10 bases. Germline V CDR1 and CDR2: LNHDA, SQIVND (reference sequence). Trimming removed 3 bases from V and 3 bases from J; junction bases left unmatched: 2. CDR3 length: 14 residues. CDR3 in amino acids: CASSIDRGRYEQYV. In nucleotides, the CDR3 is TGTGCCAGTAGTATCGACAGGGGGCGCTACGAGCAGTACGTC.

The table lists this clonotype with a count of one. V gene TRBV11-2 combines with J gene TRBJ1-2, with D tentatively TRBD1 (5 bases). The CDR3 is made up of 18 amino acids. V gave up 5 bases and J gave up 3 bases, with 25 bases separating them. CDR1 is SGHAT and CDR2 is FQNNGV in the germline V gene. Written as DNA, the CDR3 is TGTGCCAGCAGCCCGTGGGGGATTGCGGGACTAGGCTACTATGGCTACACCTTC. Its protein is CASSPWGIAGLGYYGYTF.

The gene calls are TRBV28 and TRBJ1-3; tentatively, D is TRBD1 (6 bases). Looked up from germline, CDR1 is MDHEN and CDR2 is SYDVKM. The CDR3 consists of 15 residues. Between the trimmed V and J ends, which lost 6 bases and 0 bases, there was a span of 12 bases. CDR3: CASSQTGYSGNTIYF. CDR3 sequence (DNA): TGTGCCAGCAGCCAAACAGGGTACTCTGGAAACACCATATATTTT. Full variable domain (rest looked up from reference TRBV28 and TRBJ1-3): DVKVTQSSRYLVKRTGEKVFLECVQDMDHENMFWYRQDPGLGLRLIYFSYDVKMKEKGDIPEGYSVSREKKERFSLILESASTNQTSMYLCASSQTGYSGNTIYFGEGSWLTVV.